In this sample, the clone carrying this TCR beta chain turned up a few times. These data are taken from a study of regulatory T cells in long-lasting Graves disease. Time point of the sample: newly diagnosed GD, antithyroid drugs for less than 3 months. TCR sequences were obtained from RNA taken from PBMCs. The authors diagnosed Graves' disease using American Thyroid Association guidelines. Arm-PCR of CDR3 regions and iRepertoire HTBI primers were used to build TCR beta libraries. Per the original methods: Spanning all samples, the identified segments comprised 62 TRBV and more than 11 TRBJ. Each CDR3 protein is one row after TCRdb ran MiXCR on the multiplex PCR reads. The V and J calls, along with clone size, are taken from TCRdb and not from the paper's own processing. The data hold over 350,000 distinct CDR3 sequences, with around 13% observed a single time. The same data also went into a second study, on T cells in Graves' hyperthyroidism and ophthalmopathy. That source notes: The authors' 13 V-J model separated ophthalmopathy from stable hyperthyroidism.

The origin of this receptor is a woman between 50 and 59 years old with Graves disease. The starting material was peripheral blood mononuclear cells (PBMCs), obtained at new diagnosis, from a patient treated with antithyroid drugs.

CDR3 residues: CASSLGEGTGYTF. The CDR3 bases are TGTGCCAGCAGCTTGGGTGAGGGGACTGGCTACACCTTC. This chain links TRBV5-6 with TRBJ1-2; possible D gene TRBD1, 5 bases. V lost 0 bases and J lost 7, with 10 bases in between. This CDR3 is 13 amino acids long. CDR1 and CDR2 from the germline V gene are SGHDT and YYEEEE.